This T cell receptor beta chain was found in a study of neurological immune-mediated disorders (dated by TCRdb to the late 2010s). Regarding the research as a whole: Of the roughly 34 multiple sclerosis patients, some 30 had relapsing-remitting MS and 3 had secondary progressive MS. The cohort included some 70 subjects: about 15 with HAM/TSP, approximately 35 with multiple sclerosis, and 20 or so healthy controls. The roughly 99 TCR-beta libraries covered PBMC samples along with longitudinal samples, technical triplicates, and paired sorted CD4+ and CD8+ T-cell subsets. The study compared peripheral blood TCR-beta repertoires of HTLV-I-associated myelopathy (HAM/TSP) patients, multiple sclerosis patients and healthy controls using UMI-based sequencing.

This clonotype was observed a handful of times. No cognate antigen has been identified for it. It has no much larger one-base neighbor in the sample; base qualities were not kept. General findings and caveats noted by the study authors: TCR clonal expansion was greatest in HAM/TSP patients and smallest in MS patients, who ranked below even healthy controls. In phylogenetic analysis, the repertoires of 18 of 34 MS patients grouped into a cluster of related CDR3 sequences, which suggests a possible signature at the repertoire level. The MS cluster was not associated with any clinical or MRI features, and the authors stated that larger cohorts are needed. No identical CDR3 amino acid sequences were found to be shared among expanded clones across subjects, suggesting that TCR-beta repertoires were private in all groups.

Sorted-subset TCR libraries were prepared from fewer than 1.3 million sorted CD4+ or CD8+ T cells. The multiple sclerosis patients were enrolled in a US clinical protocol that used magnetic resonance imaging to evaluate disease progression. Peripheral blood underwent Ficoll-Hypaque density gradient centrifugation to isolate PBMCs, which were then cryopreserved in liquid nitrogen. Paired sorted CD4+ and CD8+ subsets came from healthy controls, HAM/TSP patients and MS patients. The CDR3 goes from the cysteine to the phenylalanine over 14 residues. The DNA shown is the 42-base CDR3, in frame from base 1. For CDR1 and CDR2, the germline V gene lists MNHEY and SVGAGI. Trimming takes 4 bases from V and 5 bases from J, and the germline ends sit 14 bases apart. To synthesize cDNA, template-switch 5'RACE was performed with a primer carrying a 10-nucleotide random unique molecular identifier so that each TCR transcript was tagged. Every sequencing run covered 15-18 subjects and yielded more than 170 million TCR-beta sequences. Total RNA was extracted with the RNeasy kit. The KAPA Real-time Library Amplification kit was used to amplify TCR-beta VDJ regions with primers for the TCR constant region and the 5'RACE anchor. Sample indexes and Illumina adaptors were added in a first PCR, and a second PCR then increased library yield. The roughly 650 bp TCR product was size-selected on a 2% E-gel SizeSelection system after Ampure bead purification. Before pooling, library quality was assessed on a Bioanalyzer, concentration was determined with Qubit, and library quantification was performed with the Kapa Library Quantification kit. Paired-end 2 x 150 bp sequencing of the libraries was performed on an Illumina HiSeq 2500. To increase sequence diversity, roughly 24-31% phiX was spiked into each library pool. The study's processing was this. The UMI-based MiGEC pipeline processed quality-filtered reads and removed over 85% of raw TCR sequences during error correction. VDJ genes were aligned to IMGT germline references, and clonotypes were defined by unique CDR3 amino acid sequence plus V-J genes. Clonal expansion, Shannon diversity and CDR3 relatedness were evaluated with VDJtools (CalcPairwiseDistances, ClusterSamples), while phylogenetic trees were built in CLCbio workbench. Clones with at least 8 unique UMIs were defined as expanded, with this threshold being based on coefficient-of-variation modelling across technical triplicates. TCRdb's own reprocessing of the public reads used fastp at Q25 and MiXCR and kept productive beta chains. For every CDR3 protein sequence, its rows merge into one entry that carries the most common genes and DNA. TCRdb, not the original authors, processed these V and J calls. The sample data list over 45,000 distinct CDR3 sequences, and about 5.8% of these were observed just once. The ten largest account for approximately 1.5% of the sample.

The receptor comes from a woman between 18 and 30 years old with multiple sclerosis. The sequenced material came from CD4+ T cells from blood. The sequence links TRBV6-5 to TRBJ1-1; the D segment could be TRBD1, given 5 matching bases. The CDR3 amino acid sequence is: CASSLSRGGTEAFF. Read as DNA, the sequence is TGTGCCAGCAGTTTAAGTAGGGGAGGAACTGAAGCTTTCTTT.